The clone carrying this T cell receptor beta chain was observed a handful of times. This record comes from a study of shared clonotypes between healthy human individuals. CD4+ cells yielded CD45RA+ naive and CD45RA-negative memory subsets. The assay ran at deep level. The repertoire was sequenced with immunoSEQ multiplex PCR; TCRdb's copy has only in-frame clones and lacks some. The sample records a few hundred thousand clones, 60% to 80% being singletons. The germline V gene has CDR1 SGHTS and CDR2 YDEGEE. CDR3 size: 15 residues. Trimming removed 2 bases from V and 0 bases from J; junction bases left unmatched: 2.

V is TRBV5-8 and J is TRBJ1-3; 7 nucleotides match TRBD1. This sequence was found in a man aged 30 to 39 in good health. Sequenced input: memory CD4+ T cells sorted from blood. The sample's subset: CD45RA-negative fraction. CDR3 sequence: CASSFNRGSGNTIYF. In DNA, the CDR3 is TGTGCCAGCAGCTTTAACAGGGGCTCTGGAAACACCATATATTTT.